The rows below give T cell receptor beta chains drawn from one sample of a study of blood T cell repertoires in COVID-19. The assay was immunoSEQ multiplex PCR, and TCRdb's table has in-frame clones only and misses some. Among about 490,000 clones, approximately 85% were seen once, and the ten largest hold 3% to 3.5%. The sample was peripheral blood. Receptor source: a human donor in a cohort sampled during active COVID-19. Both conserved end residues are part of each CDR3. Fields, in order: clone size, J gene, V gene, D gene, CDR3 DNA, CDR3 protein. D genes are given only for firm matches. A row's size may be missing; if present it is once, few, many or a size class.

size: -; J: TRBJ2-5; V: TRBV19; D: -; DNA: TGTGCCAGTAATAGCCCAGGGCGTGAAGAGACCCAGTACTTC; CDR3: CASNSPGREETQYF
size: -; J: TRBJ2-1; V: TRBV19; D: TRBD2; DNA: TGTGCCAGTATCACTAGCGGGAGGGCCTTGGGTGAGCAGTTCTTC; CDR3: CASITSGRALGEQFF
size: -; J: TRBJ2-7; V: TRBV13; D: -; DNA: TGTGCCAGCAGCTTAGACCGGTACGAGCAGTACTTC; CDR3: CASSLDRYEQYF
size: -; J: TRBJ1-3; V: TRBV7-3; D: TRBD1; DNA: TGTGCCAGCAGCCCAACAGGGGCTGGAAACACCATATATTTT; CDR3: CASSPTGAGNTIYF
size: -; J: TRBJ1-1; V: TRBV10-2; D: -; DNA: TGCGCCAGCAGTGACAAGCGGACTGAAGCTTTCTTT; CDR3: CASSDKRTEAFF
size: -; J: TRBJ2-4; V: TRBV5-5; D: TRBD2; DNA: TGTGCCAGCAGCTTGGTTCTGGGCGGGAGGTGGGCGGGAGCCGAGAACATTCAGTACTTC; CDR3: CASSLVLGGRWAGAENIQYF
size: many; J: TRBJ2-3; V: TRBV7-3; D: -; DNA: TGTGCCAGCAGCTTTAACCCGGGAGATACGCAGTATTTT; CDR3: CASSFNPGDTQYF
size: -; J: TRBJ1-2; V: TRBV18; D: -; DNA: TGTGCCAGCCGTCCCCCATTAGCTAACTATGGCTACACCTTC; CDR3: CASRPPLANYGYTF
size: -; J: TRBJ2-7; V: TRBV6-5; D: -; DNA: TGTGCCAGCAGGACGACAGGCCCTAAAGACGAGCAGTACTTC; CDR3: CASRTTGPKDEQYF
size: -; J: TRBJ2-6; V: TRBV3-1/TRBV3-2; D: TRBD1; DNA: TGTGCCAGCAGCCAAAGGACAGGTAGCTCTGGGGCCAACGTCCTGACTTTC; CDR3: CASSQRTGSSGANVLTF
size: -; J: TRBJ1-3; V: TRBV11-2; D: -; DNA: TGTGCCAGCAGCTCAGGGTCTGGAAACACCATATATTTT; CDR3: CASSSGSGNTIYF
size: -; J: TRBJ2-7; V: TRBV6-5; D: -; DNA: TGTGCCAGCATGAGTACGTCCTACGAGCAGTACTTC; CDR3: CASMSTSYEQYF
size: -; J: TRBJ2-7; V: TRBV20-1; D: TRBD2; DNA: TGCAGTGCTAGTCCACTAGCGGGAGTGGTCTACGAGCAGTACTTC; CDR3: CSASPLAGVVYEQYF
size: -; J: TRBJ1-1; V: TRBV18; D: TRBD1; DNA: TGTGCCAGCTCACCACCGGGGACAGGAGCGAACACTGAAGCTTTCTTT; CDR3: CASSPPGTGANTEAFF
size: once; J: TRBJ2-7; V: TRBV28; D: -; DNA: TGTGCCAGCAGTCCCCCCCTGGGAGATGGAGAGCAGTACTTC; CDR3: CASSPPLGDGEQYF
size: -; J: TRBJ2-5; V: TRBV6-2/TRBV6-3; D: TRBD2; DNA: TGTGCCAGCAGTTACTCGACAGGTAGCGGGGATCAAGAGACCCAGTACTTC; CDR3: CASSYSTGSGDQETQYF
size: -; J: TRBJ2-3; V: TRBV5-1; D: -; DNA: TGCGCCAGCAGCTTCCAGGACTTCAGAGATACGCAGTATTTT; CDR3: CASSFQDFRDTQYF